The 17 T cell receptor beta chains below were found in one sample sequenced in a study of cytomegalovirus exposure and HLA in healthy donors. The PCR employed 60 Vbeta primers together with 13 Jbeta primers. Produced via immunoSEQ multiplex PCR; TCRdb's table is partial and in-frame only. The table includes about 110,000 clones, 70% to 85% detected once. The sequencing sample was made of PBMCs. All receptors derive from a man in his sixties in good health and CMV-seronegative.

This clone was counted a few times. The V gene is TRBV9, the J gene TRBJ2-3; the match to TRBD2 covers 9 bases. The germline gives CDR1 SGDLS, CDR2 YYNGEE. The V gene end was trimmed by 0 bases and the J gene end by 6 bases; junction bases not matched to a gene: 8. There are 16 residues in the CDR3. The CDR3 DNA follows: TGTGCCAGCAGCGTAGAAGCCAGCGGGGGGTGGGATACGCAGTATTTT. This gives the protein CASSVEASGGWDTQYF.

This chain connects TRBV7-3 to TRBJ2-2; D possibly corresponds to TRBD1 (6 bases). Germline V CDR1 and CDR2: SGHTA, FQGTGA. V was pared by 5 bases and J by 1 base, with 11 bases between. The CDR3 is 15 amino acids. CDR3 coding DNA: TGTGCCAGCAGCCCTGACAGGAGGAACACCGGGGAGCTGTTTTTT. Its protein is CASSPDRRNTGELFF.

This clone was observed a few times. V is TRBV6-1 and J is TRBJ2-6; D perhaps matches TRBD2 (6 bases). The V end lost 6 bases, the J end lost 0 bases, and 9 bases lay between the germline ends. Germline V gene lookup returns CDR1 MNHNS and CDR2 SASEGT. This CDR3 region has 15 residues. CDR3 coding DNA: TGTGCCAGCAGCCCCGGGGGCTCTGGGGCCAACGTCCTGACTTTC. It translates to CASSPGGSGANVLTF.

The chain joins TRBV19 to TRBJ1-1, with TRBD1 identical over 11 bases. The V gene end was trimmed by 6 bases and the J gene end by 4 bases; junction bases not matched to a gene: 7. This CDR3 region has 15 residues. Germline V gives CDR1 LNHDA, CDR2 SQIVND (reference sequence). CDR3 residues: CASRLTGTGGTEAFF. CDR3 sequence (DNA): TGTGCCAGTAGGCTAACCGGGACAGGGGGCACTGAAGCTTTCTTT. Full variable domain (remainder filled in from reference TRBV19 and TRBJ1-1): DGGITQSPKYLFRKEGQNVTLSCEQNLNHDAMYWYRQDPGQGLRLIYYSQIVNDFQKGDIAEGYSVSREKKESFPLTVTSAQKNPTAFYLCASRLTGTGGTEAFFGQGTRLTVV.

This clone turned up a few times. The chain carries TRBV6-5 and TRBJ2-3; 9 bases map to TRBD2. From germline, CDR1 is MNHEY and CDR2 SVGAGI. J lost 2 bases, V lost 6 bases, and 6 bases had no gene match. The CDR3 has 15 amino acids. CDR3 bases: TGTGCCAGCAGACCCAGCGGGGGGAACACAGATACGCAGTATTTT. It translates to CASRPSGGNTDTQYF.

The table lists this clone with a count of one. CDR3 sequence: CASSPPKEGAGELFF. CDR3 coding DNA: TGTGCCAGCAGCCCCCCCAAGGAGGGAGCCGGGGAGCTGTTTTTT. V usage is TRBV7-9 and J usage is TRBJ2-2, with D tentatively TRBD2 (6 bases). The length of the CDR3 is 15 residues. Germline V gene data show CDR1 as SEHNR and CDR2 as FQNEAQ (reference sequence). V gave up 5 bases and J gave up 6 bases, with 16 bases separating them.

The chain is built from TRBV4-2 and TRBJ1-1, with a weak D call TRBD1 (5 bases). Germline V CDR1 and CDR2: LGHNA, YNFKEQ. V was shortened by 2 bases and J by 5 bases, with 15 bases between the two germline ends. The CDR3 consists of 15 residues. This CDR3 reads CASSQSTVGGTEAFF. In DNA form, the CDR3 reads TGTGCCAGCAGCCAATCCACCGTCGGGGGGACTGAAGCTTTCTTT.

This clone was found a few times. The CDR3 DNA follows: TGTGCCAGCTCACCGGGCAGTCAAGAGACCCAGTACTTC. It is translated as CASSPGSQETQYF. The rearrangement uses TRBV18 and TRBJ2-5; D is unclear. This CDR3 is built from 13 residues. Looked up from germline, CDR1 is KGHSH and CDR2 is LQKENI. Trimming removed 3 bases from V and 2 bases from J, with 7 bases in between.

By its share, this clone is medium-sized (0.01 to 0.1%). The J gene is TRBJ1-2, the V gene TRBV4-1, with D perhaps TRBD1 (6 bases). V was cut by 3 bases and J by 6 bases, with 17 bases left in between. The CDR3 is 15 amino acids. Germline V gene data show CDR1 as MGHRA and CDR2 as YSYEKL. CDR3 bases: TGCGCCAGCAGCCATGCCCAAGGGGGTGGGAATGGCTACACCTTC. It is translated as CASSHAQGGGNGYTF.

Only a few counts were recorded for this clone. This chain connects TRBV6-5 to TRBJ2-1; TRBD2 aligns across 8 bases. There are 13 residues in the CDR3. J was trimmed by 5 bases and V by 6 bases; bases with no gene match: 3. Germline V lookup: CDR1 MNHEY, CDR2 SVGAGI. CDR3 amino acids: CASRAGVHNEQFF. In DNA form, the CDR3 reads TGTGCCAGCAGAGCGGGGGTCCACAATGAGCAGTTCTTC.

The chain recombines TRBV4-1 with TRBJ1-2; 9 bases match TRBD1. Trimming at V came to 2 bases and at J to 3 bases, leaving 13 bases not matched to a gene. The CDR3 consists of 18 residues. In germline, CDR1 is MGHRA, CDR2 YSYEKL. The DNA of the CDR3 is TGCGCCAGCAGCCAAAGGGACTTCGGGACAGGGCGACACTATGGCTACACCTTC. Its protein is CASSQRDFGTGRHYGYTF.

The genes are TRBV7-2 and TRBJ2-5; D gene ambiguous. Germline CDR1 SGHTA, CDR2 FQGNSA. V was cut by 5 bases and J by 6 bases, with 13 bases left in between. The CDR3 extends over 13 amino acids. CDR3 nucleotides: TGTGCCAGCAGCCCCTGGCAATCGAAGACCCAGTACTTC. Protein: CASSPWQSKTQYF.

The CDR3: CASSRRTGGSGNTIYF. The CDR3 coding sequence is TGTGCCAGTAGTCGACGGACAGGGGGCTCTGGAAACACCATATATTTT. This chain joins TRBV19 and TRBJ1-3, with 10 bases identical to TRBD1. Germline V gene data show CDR1 as LNHDA and CDR2 as SQIVND (reference sequence). V dropped 5 bases and J dropped 0; count of bases not matched to a gene: 4. The CDR3 extends over 16 amino acids.

The chain combines TRBV6-4 with TRBJ1-5; D might be TRBD1 (5 bases). Germline V gene data show CDR1 as MRHNA and CDR2 as SNTAGT. Trimming shortened V by 5 bases and J by 5 bases, and 10 bases separated the two germline ends. CDR3 length: 13 amino acids. The CDR3 DNA reads as TGTGCCAGCAGTCTATGGGGCGATCAGCCCCAGCATTTT. This encodes CASSLWGDQPQHF.

The chain combines TRBV19 with TRBJ2-6; 8 bases are shared with TRBD1. Germline V gives CDR1 LNHDA, CDR2 SQIVND (reference sequence). The length of the CDR3 is 19 residues. Trimming cost V 7 bases and J 0 bases; bases outside gene matches: 14. The CDR3, as DNA: TGTGCCAGTACTCCGCTGGACAGGGCTTATAGCTCTGGGGCCAACGTCCTGACTTTC. It specifies CASTPLDRAYSSGANVLTF.

The rearrangement uses TRBV2 and TRBJ1-2; D is possibly TRBD1 (6 bases). The CDR3 sequence is 13 residues long. V lost 4 bases and J lost 7, with 13 bases in between. The V gene's germline CDR1 is SNHLY and CDR2 FYNNEI. In DNA, the CDR3 is TGTGCCAGCAGTGTAACAGGGTACCTTGGCTACACCTTC. Protein: CASSVTGYLGYTF.

The chain carries TRBV13 and TRBJ1-4, with 9 nucleotides matching TRBD1. This CDR3 is built from 15 residues. V lost 5 bases to trimming and J lost 5 bases; unmatched junction nucleotides: 6. Per the germline V gene, CDR1 is PRHDT and CDR2 is FYEKMQ (reference sequence). Here the CDR3 DNA reads TGTGCCAGCAGCCCTGGGACAGGGAAGAATGAAAAACTGTTTTTT. This sequence encodes CASSPGTGKNEKLFF.